These 20 T cell receptor beta chains came from one sample sequenced in a study of T cell clonality in common variable immunodeficiency. The repertoire was sequenced with immunoSEQ multiplex PCR; TCRdb's copy has only in-frame clones and lacks some. The sample has under 40,000 clones, none seen only once. The sample taken for sequencing was peripheral blood mononuclear cells. The receptors stem from a person aged 18 to 70 in good health.

This clone has a count of ten or more. The DNA ends 3 residues before the CDR3 does, and the rest of the CDR3 is filled in from the germline J gene. This chain uses TRBV7-2 with TRBJ2-7; D perhaps matches TRBD2 (5 bases). The V end lost 5 bases, the J end lost 2 bases, and 13 bases lay between the germline ends. The V gene's germline CDR1 is SGHTA and CDR2 FQGNSA. The CDR3 totals 14 residues. CDR3 amino acids: CASSISGNPYEQYF. The covered CDR3 bases are TGTGCCAGCAGCATAAGCGGCAACCCCTACGAG.

This clone was detected many times. The read terminates 3 residues ahead of where the CDR3 ends, so the germline J gene completes it. The chain uses TRBV6-2 or TRBV6-3 and TRBJ1-6, with 8 bases lining up with TRBD1. This CDR3 is 16 amino acids long. The V gene end was trimmed by 5 bases and the J gene end by 7 bases; junction bases not matched to a gene: 10. Germline CDR1 reads MNHEY; CDR2 reads SVGEGT. The CDR3: CASSLRQGRRNSPLHF. The CDR3 bases that were read are TGTGCCAGCAGTCTCCGACAGGGGAGGCGGAATTCACCC.

This clone was detected many times. The read halts 3 residues ahead of the CDR3 end, with the missing end drawn from the germline J gene. Other nucleotide sequences from this sample produce the same CDR3. The chain is built from TRBV5-1 and TRBJ1-6, with 7 bases that match TRBD1. V was pared by 4 bases and J by 9 bases, with 13 bases of the junction left unmatched. CDR1 and CDR2 from the germline V gene are SGHRS and YFSETQ. The CDR3 spans 16 residues. The part of the CDR3 DNA that was read is TGCGCCAGCAGCCTTGGACAGGTGCTTGGGGTTTCACCC. Its protein is CASSLGQVLGVSP. The full CDR3 sequence reads CASSLGQVLGVSPLHF. The complete variable domain, with remaining parts taken from reference TRBV5-1 and TRBJ1-6, reads KAGVTQTPRYLIKTRGQQVTLSCSPISGHRSVSWYQQTPGQGLQFLFEYFSETQRNKGNFPGRFSGRQFSNSRSEMNVSTLELGDSALYLCASSLGQVLGVSPLHFGNGTRLTVT.

On this clone itself: Read coverage stops 3 residues before the CDR3 terminus; the germline J gene supplies the remainder. The chain combines TRBV18 with TRBJ2-1, with D perhaps matching TRBD1 (6 bases). Trimming removed 0 bases from V and 4 bases from J, with 19 bases in between. The CDR3 loop spans 18 amino acids. CDR1 is KGHSH and CDR2 is LQKENI in the germline V gene. CDR3 in amino acids: CASSPPVGGGSGYNEQFF. Partial CDR3 DNA: TGTGCCAGCTCACCACCGGTAGGTGGGGGCAGTGGATACAATGAG. Full variable domain (rest looked up from reference TRBV18 and TRBJ2-1): NAGVMQNPRHLVRRRGQEARLRCSPMKGHSHVYWYRQLPEEGLKFMVYLQKENIIDESGMPKERFSAEFPKEGPSILRIQQVVRGDSAAYFCASSPPVGGGSGYNEQFFGPGTRLTVL.

This clone came up many times. Coverage ceases 3 residues before the CDR3 finishes, and the germline J gene fills in the end. The V and J genes are TRBV7-2 and TRBJ2-3; 8 nucleotides match TRBD2. This CDR3 has 14 residues. V lost 5 bases and J lost 5; bases outside the gene matches: 6. Germline-derived CDR1 and CDR2 are SGHTA and FQGNSA. The chain's CDR3 is CASSPGLERDTQYF. CDR3 DNA (partial): TGTGCCAGCAGCCCGGGACTAGAAAGAGATACG.

At least ten counts were recorded for this clone. From the germline J gene comes the end of the CDR3, since the read stops 3 residues before it. The V call is TRBV29-1, the J call TRBJ2-7; TRBD1 aligns across 8 bases. Germline V gene sequence: CDR1 SQVTM, CDR2 ANQGSEA. This CDR3 region has 13 residues. After removal of 6 bases from V and 6 bases from J, the junction contained 10 bases not matched to a gene. The CDR3 DNA, read in part, is TGCAGCGTAACGACAGGGGCGACCTCCGAG. The encoded protein is CSVTTGATSE. In full, the CDR3 reads CSVTTGATSEQYF.

This clone was seen more than once but under ten times. The read comes to an end 3 residues before the CDR3 does, leaving the germline J gene to fill in the end. This chain links TRBV5-1 with TRBJ2-3, with 12 bases that match TRBD2. CDR1 is SGHRS and CDR2 is YFSETQ in the germline V gene. Trimming at V came to 2 bases and at J to 0 bases, leaving 10 bases not matched to a gene. The length of the CDR3 is 19 residues. This chain's CDR3 is CASSFGNLAGGRSTDTQYF. The part of the CDR3 DNA that was read is TGCGCCAGCAGCTTCGGTAACCTAGCGGGGGGGCGAAGCACAGATACG.

The table lists this clone with many counts. The read terminates 3 residues before the CDR3 end, so the remaining end is supplied by the germline J gene. The V call is TRBV19, the J call TRBJ1-3, with D maybe TRBD1 (5 bases). Trimming removed 8 bases at V and 5 bases at J, with 22 bases between. Germline loops: CDR1 LNHDA, CDR2 SQIVND (reference sequence). The CDR3 runs 16 residues. CDR3 bases read: TGTGCCAGTCGATTGGCCCACGCACAGGTCCGAAACACC. This sequence encodes CASRLAHAQVRNT. The CDR3 in full is CASRLAHAQVRNTIYF.

Many counts were recorded for this clone. Partial CDR3 DNA: TGCGCCAGCAGCCCGGGACAGGGCACAACTAATGAAAAA. Its protein product is CASSPGQGTTNEK. The whole CDR3 sequence is CASSPGQGTTNEKLFF. The chain is built from TRBV4-1 and TRBJ1-4; 9 positions match TRBD1. With the read ending 3 residues before the CDR3 end, the germline J gene is used to fill in that end. Germline V gene data show CDR1 as MGHRA and CDR2 as YSYEKL. J was trimmed by 0 bases and V by 4 bases; bases with no gene match: 3. The CDR3 is 16 residues long.

In this sample, this clone turned up many times. The CDR3 end is not reached by the read, which stops 3 residues before it; the germline J gene fills it in. The rearrangement uses TRBV5-1 and TRBJ1-2, with D maybe TRBD1 (5 bases). CDR1 and CDR2 from the germline V gene are SGHRS and YFSETQ. The CDR3 loop spans 16 amino acids. V gave up 7 bases and J gave up 4 bases, with 23 bases separating them. CDR3 region: CASYSDTNDKGYGYTF. The sequenced part of the CDR3 DNA is TGCGCCAGCTACTCGGACACAAACGACAAAGGCTATGGC.

This clone was recorded at least ten times. The sequenced fragment ends 3 residues before the CDR3 boundary, so the rest is inferred from the germline J gene. This chain links TRBV5-6 with TRBJ2-7; D unclear. V was clipped by 2 bases and J by 1 base, with 7 bases between them. The CDR3 runs 13 residues. Germline lookup yields CDR1 SGHDT and CDR2 YYEEEE. The CDR3 here is CASSFVSSYEQYF. Incomplete CDR3 DNA: TGTGCCAGCAGCTTTGTCTCGTCCTACGAG.

Comments on this clone: The junction and the germline gene differ at one end; a read error may be behind it. The CDR3 goes on 3 residues after the read ends, and that part is filled in from the germline J gene. The chain uses TRBV7-3 and TRBJ2-3; 14 bases map to TRBD2. The CDR3 is 16 amino acids. CDR1 and CDR2 (germline): SGHTA, FQGTGA. The CDR3 protein is CASRLGLAGGTDTQYF. CDR3 DNA (partial): TGTGCCAGCCGCCTCGGACTAGCGGGGGGCACGGATACG.

This clone was observed many times. The read ends 3 residues shy of where the CDR3 ends; the end is completed using the germline J gene. V usage is TRBV5-1 and J usage is TRBJ2-2; D may correspond to TRBD1 or TRBD2 (5 bases each). The ends were cut back, 5 bases at V and 3 bases at J, with 8 bases in the middle. The CDR3 consists of 13 residues. Germline CDR1 SGHRS, CDR2 YFSETQ. Here the CDR3 reads CASRRGDTGELFF. The CDR3 DNA, read in part, is TGCGCCAGCAGGAGAGGGGACACCGGGGAG.

This clone was seen ten or more times. The read terminates 3 residues ahead of where the CDR3 ends, so the germline J gene completes it. The gene calls are TRBV11-2 and TRBJ1-2; possibly TRBD1 for D (6 bases). This CDR3 contains 15 residues. Germline CDR1 SGHAT, CDR2 FQNNGV. Trimming stripped 3 bases from V and 2 bases from J, with 13 bases between. Here the CDR3 reads CASSFDHRVNYGYTF. CDR3 DNA, as far as it was read: TGTGCCAGCAGCTTCGATCACAGGGTCAACTATGGC.

Many counts were recorded for this clone. Here the CDR3 reads CASSLGQGARDTEAFF. Partial CDR3 DNA: TGCGCCAGCAGCTTGGGACAGGGGGCGAGGGACACTGAA. The rearrangement links TRBV5-1 to TRBJ1-1; 10 nucleotides line up with TRBD1. The missing CDR3 end, 3 residues past where the read stops, is filled in from the germline J gene. Germline V gene lookup returns CDR1 SGHRS and CDR2 YFSETQ. J was trimmed by 3 bases and V by 0 bases; bases with no gene match: 5. This CDR3 spans 16 amino acids.

This clone occurred many times. Read data end 3 residues before the CDR3 end; the end is taken from the germline J gene. The chain joins TRBV29-1 to TRBJ1-2; a possible D gene is TRBD1 (5 bases). The CDR3 runs to 12 residues. CDR1 is SQVTM and CDR2 is ANQGSEA in the germline V gene. The V end lost 6 bases, the J end lost 2 bases, and 10 bases lay between the germline ends. CDR3 residues: CSVGGLNYGYTF. CDR3 DNA (partial): TGCAGCGTGGGGGGGTTGAACTATGGC. The full variable domain, rest sourced from reference TRBV29-1 and TRBJ1-2, is SAVISQKPSRDICQRGTSLTIQCQVDSQVTMMFWYRQQPGQSLTLIATANQGSEATYESGFVIDKFPISRPNLTFSTLTVSNMSPEDSSIYLCSVGGLNYGYTFGSGTRLTVV.

This clone counts as medium-sized (0.01 to 0.1%). The read falls 3 residues short of the CDR3 end, and the missing part is taken from the germline J gene. The chain has TRBV15 and TRBJ1-2; 9 bases line up with TRBD1. CDR1 is LNHNV, CDR2 YYDKDF, per germline (reference sequence). The CDR3 has 17 residues. V shed 4 bases, J shed 4 bases, and the junction held 13 bases outside the gene matches. The CDR3 region is CATSTRQGVLGSYGYTF. The part of the CDR3 DNA that was read is TGTGCCACCAGCACTAGACAGGGGGTTTTGGGCAGCTATGGC.

This clone was observed at least ten times. This CDR3 reads CASSPQTSGGYNEQFF. The CDR3 bases that were read are TGTGCCAGCAGCCCCCAGACTAGCGGGGGCTACAATGAG. The chain joins TRBV3-1 (or the pseudogene TRBV3-2) to TRBJ2-1, with 12 bases matching TRBD2. Sequencing ends 3 residues short of the CDR3 end; the germline J gene provides the rest. V gave up 4 bases and J gave up 3 bases; unmatched junction bases: 4. CDR1 LGHDT and CDR2 YNNKEL come from the germline V gene (reference sequence). The CDR3 consists of 16 residues.

This clone came up many times. Coverage ceases 3 residues before the CDR3 finishes, and the germline J gene fills in the end. The chain couples TRBV7-2 to TRBJ1-2; D remains unclear. The length of the CDR3 is 12 residues. Per germline, CDR1 SGHTA and CDR2 FQGNSA. V lost 5 bases and J lost 4, with 8 bases in between. The sequenced CDR3 bases are TGTGCCAGCAGCAACTATGGCTATGGC. It encodes CASSNYGYG. The whole CDR3 protein is CASSNYGYGYTF.

This clone was recorded many times. This chain's CDR3 is CSAKGQRTDTQYF. Incomplete CDR3 DNA: TGCAGTGCAAAGGGACAGCGCACAGATACG. This rearrangement joins TRBV20-1 to TRBJ2-3; 7 nucleotides align to TRBD1. The read is 3 residues too short to cover the CDR3 end, so that end is filled in from the germline J gene. V was pared by 6 bases and J by 1 base, with 4 bases of the junction left unmatched. This CDR3 contains 13 residues. Per germline, CDR1 DFQATT and CDR2 SNEGSKA (reference sequence).